The clone carrying this T cell receptor (beta chain) has ten or more counts. Antigen: not known. The CDR3 has 18 amino acids. Germline V gene lookup returns CDR1 MNHNS and CDR2 SASEGT. Germline trimming cut 4 bases from V and 1 base from J; bases unmatched to any gene: 15. TCRdb reprocessed the 5' RACE reads via MiXCR and lists one record per CDR3 protein. This sample has roughly 5,900 distinct CDR3 sequences, with less than 8% found just once. Specified time point: sample taken at primary tumor resection. The donor group consisted of around 70 patients who had untreated, early-stage non-small cell lung cancer. The sequenced material consisted of unsorted whole RNA from tumor, nontumor lung or frozen PBMC. This sample is part of a study of spatial heterogeneity in lung cancer. Across the whole study: The correlation between TCR transcript counts in tumor regions and a T cell module score from matched bulk RNA-seq was strong. Whole-study results and caveats: There was tracking of ubiquitous and regional nonsynonymous mutations by the respective counts of ubiquitous and regional expanded TCRs. Expanded intratumoral alpha and beta TCR counts tracked tumor mutation counts.

This sample comprised lung tumor tissue, obtained at surgery. V and J are TRBV6-1 and TRBJ2-5, with 7 bases identical to TRBD1. The receptor was isolated from a male donor with early-stage non-small cell lung cancer. The CDR3 coding sequence is TGTGCCAGCAGTGGGGACGGGACAGCCCCTCTGGGCCAAGAGACCCAGTACTTC. This gives the protein CASSGDGTAPLGQETQYF.